The rows below give T cell receptor beta chains drawn from one sample of a study of cytomegalovirus exposure and HLA in healthy donors. The repertoire was sequenced with immunoSEQ multiplex PCR; TCRdb's copy has only in-frame clones and lacks some. The table includes 130,000 to 150,000 clones, around three quarters detected once. Sequencing was carried out using PBMCs. The receptors here all came from a man aged 35-49 years in good health and CMV-seropositive. Both conserved end residues are part of each CDR3. D genes are given only for firm matches. Clone size, where shown, is once, few, many, or a class for clones that have expanded.

D	J	size	V	DNA	CDR3
NA	TRBJ1-5	few	TRBV7-9	TGTGCCAGCAGCTTTGACCAGGGGAATCAGCCCCAGCATTTT	CASSFDQGNQPQHF
NA	TRBJ2-1	once	TRBV9	TGTGCCAGCAGCGTAGAGGGGCCCAATGAGCAGTTCTTC	CASSVEGPNEQFF
NA	TRBJ2-7	NA	TRBV7-9	TGTTCCAGCAGCTTAGCAGGGAGCGAGCAGTACTTC	CSSSLAGSEQYF
NA	TRBJ2-7	NA	TRBV27	TGTGCCAGCAGTTTATACCAGGGCAAAGGTAGCGAGCAGTACTTC	CASSLYQGKGSEQYF
NA	TRBJ2-5	NA	TRBV29-1	TGCAGCGTTAACCCCCAGGGGCGACAAGAGACCCAGTACTTC	CSVNPQGRQETQYF
NA	TRBJ1-3	once	TRBV5-6	TGTGCCAGCAGCTTACCAGGAGGAAACACCATATATTTT	CASSLPGGNTIYF
TRBD1	TRBJ1-2	NA	TRBV28	TGTGCCACAACGATTAGGACAGGGCGCGGCTACACCTTC	CATTIRTGRGYTF
NA	TRBJ2-1	NA	TRBV2	TGTGCCAGCAATCGAGGTGGTTCAGGGGTCCACAATGAGCAGTTCTTC	CASNRGGSGVHNEQFF
TRBD2	TRBJ2-5	NA	TRBV28	TGTGCCAGCAGCCTCCTCTCAGCGGGACAAGAGACCCAGTACTTC	CASSLLSAGQETQYF
TRBD1	TRBJ2-5	NA	TRBV29-1	TGCAGCGTTGAAGAGACAGGGGCCGGGGGAGAGACCCAGTACTTC	CSVEETGAGGETQYF
TRBD1	TRBJ1-2	NA	TRBV18	TGTGCCAGCTCACCACTCCCCGGCCCAGGGGGACAGTATGGCTACACCTTC	CASSPLPGPGGQYGYTF
TRBD1	TRBJ1-2	NA	TRBV6-5	TGTGCCAGCACCCAGGGGGCGAAGAACTATGGCTACACCTTC	CASTQGAKNYGYTF
TRBD2	TRBJ2-1	NA	TRBV11-3	TGTGCCAGCAGCCGTATGGGCGGGAGGGCCTCCAGTGAGCAGTTCTTC	CASSRMGGRASSEQFF
NA	TRBJ2-1	NA	TRBV4-3	TGCGCCAGCAGCCAAGAAACAGGCAGGGCCCCTTTGGATGAGCAGTTCTTC	CASSQETGRAPLDEQFF
TRBD1	TRBJ1-5	NA	TRBV6-5	TGTGCCAGCAGTCGGGACAGGGGGCCAAATCAGCCCCAGCATTTT	CASSRDRGPNQPQHF
NA	TRBJ2-7	NA	TRBV6-1	TGTGCCAGCAGTGTTACCGGGACAACCCCCGGGTACGAGCAGTACTTC	CASSVTGTTPGYEQYF